This T cell receptor beta chain was obtained from a study of blood T cell repertoires in COVID-19. A few counts support this clone. V was clipped by 4 bases and J by 1 base, with 15 bases between them. Germline loops: CDR1 SGHRS, CDR2 YFSETQ. The CDR3 contains 16 residues. Profiling relied on immunoSEQ multiplex PCR, and the TCRdb table lists in-frame clones only, not all of them. The table shows some 200,000 clones, with roughly 80% occurring only once. Specimen: PBMCs or T cells enriched from blood (not recorded which). This chain joins TRBV5-1 and TRBJ2-1; no definite D call. The TCR comes from a woman aged 40-49 years with acute COVID-19. The CDR3 DNA reads TGCGCCAGCAGCCAGGCGTTATCCAGTTCCTACAATGAGCAGTTCTTC. Translated, it gives CASSQALSSSYNEQFF.